A single sample is the source of the 24 T cell receptor beta chains below, sequenced in a study of T cells in Graves' hyperthyroidism and ophthalmopathy. TCR beta CDR3 regions were amplified from RNA. The TCR CDR3 first-round RT-PCR relied on the HTBI primer set. A single record per CDR3 protein comes from TCRdb applying MiXCR to the multiplex PCR reads. In the table there are about 380,000 distinct CDR3 sequences, 15% to 20% of which are singletons. Material for sequencing was blood. These receptor sequences come from a man younger than 35 with Graves' ophthalmopathy.

This clonotype showed up many times. This chain uses TRBV3-1 with TRBJ1-1; 12 bases match TRBD1. The germline CDR1 and CDR2 sequences are LGHDT and YNNKEL (reference sequence). This CDR3 has 15 amino acids. Germline trimming cut 4 bases from V and 6 bases from J; bases unmatched to any gene: 6. The chain's CDR3 is CASSPRDRGRSEAFF. CDR3 DNA sequence: TGTGCCAGCAGCCCGCGGGACAGGGGGCGGTCTGAAGCTTTCTTT.

This chain links TRBV2 with TRBJ2-1; perhaps TRBD1 as D (6 bases). The CDR3 length is 15 residues. Trimming took off 9 bases at V and 7 bases at J, with 22 bases between the two ends. Germline V gene lookup returns CDR1 SNHLY and CDR2 FYNNEI. CDR3 residues: CASRIPTGNQNEQFF. As DNA, the CDR3 is TGTGCCAGTCGTATCCCTACAGGGAACCAAAATGAGCAGTTCTTC.

This clonotype came up many times. This chain links TRBV2 with TRBJ1-2; D is unresolved. The CDR3 runs to 12 residues. Trimming took off 6 bases at V and 8 bases at J, with 13 bases between the two ends. Germline V gene data show CDR1 as SNHLY and CDR2 as FYNNEI. CDR3 DNA: TGTGCCAGCAGGGTGGGTGAGGAGGGCTACACCTTC. It yields the protein CASRVGEEGYTF.

This clonotype was picked up many times. CDR3 sequence reads: CASSRETQYF. CDR3 in DNA: TGTGCCAGCAGCCGGGAGACCCAGTACTTC. V gene TRBV3-1 combines with J gene TRBJ2-5; D remains unclear. V lost 4 bases and J lost 5, with 2 bases in between. The CDR3 sequence is 10 residues long. Per the germline V gene, CDR1 is LGHDT and CDR2 is YNNKEL (reference sequence).

The V gene is TRBV18, the J gene TRBJ1-6; D not certain. This CDR3 is built from 16 residues. With 1 base removed from V and 10 bases from J, the gap between germline ends came to 17 bases. The V gene's germline CDR1 is KGHSH and CDR2 LQKENI. The CDR3 nucleotides are TGTGCCAGCTCACCACTGCCGGAGGGTAGGGAATCACCCCTCCACTTT. Protein product: CASSPLPEGRESPLHF.

This clonotype showed up many times. CDR3 residues: CASSPRGGDQPQHF. Here the CDR3 DNA reads TGTGCCAGCAGCCCGAGGGGGGGCGATCAGCCCCAGCATTTT. This rearrangement joins TRBV12-3 or TRBV12-4 to TRBJ1-5; possibly TRBD1 for D (6 bases). This CDR3 region has 14 residues. Trimming stripped 6 bases from V and 5 bases from J, with 14 bases between.

This clonotype was seen a few times. The chain has TRBV6-5 and TRBJ1-5; TRBD1 matches at 9 bases. Germline trimming cut 1 base from V and 16 bases from J; bases unmatched to any gene: 8. This CDR3 has 13 residues. The germline gives CDR1 MNHEY, CDR2 SVGAGI. The CDR3: CASSYWPGTGNHF. CDR3 nucleotide sequence: TGTGCCAGCAGTTACTGGCCCGGGACAGGGAATCATTTT.

In its sample, this clonotype was seen a few times. The gene calls are TRBV29-1 and TRBJ1-3, with TRBD1 as a possible D gene (5 bases). Looked up from germline, CDR1 is SQVTM and CDR2 is ANQGSEA. Trimming removed 3 bases from V and 5 bases from J, with 8 bases in between. CDR3 size: 12 residues. The CDR3 DNA sequence: TGCAGCGTTGACAGGGAGAGAAACACCATATATTTT. Its protein product is CSVDRERNTIYF.

This clonotype occurred a few times. The chain has TRBV12-3 or TRBV12-4 and TRBJ2-7; the match to TRBD1 covers 7 bases. CDR3 size: 13 residues. J gave up 5 bases and V 8 bases, and 9 bases lay outside the gene matches. In nucleotides, the CDR3 is TGTGCCAGCGGGTTGACAGGGATCCACGAGCAGTACTTC. This gives the protein CASGLTGIHEQYF.

The chain recombines TRBV10-3 with TRBJ2-1; tentatively, D is TRBD2 (5 bases). The CDR3 extends over 18 amino acids. V lost 0 bases to trimming and J lost 3 bases, with 18 bases between them. The V gene's germline CDR1 is ENHRY and CDR2 SYGVKD. In nucleotides, the CDR3 is TGTGCCATCAGTGAGTCTACAAGCGGACCGTTCGTCTACAATGAGCAGTTCTTC. Translating gives CAISESTSGPFVYNEQFF.

This clonotype was counted ten times or more. The DNA for the CDR3 is TGTGCCAGCAGCTCCCGATTGGGAGAGACCCAGTACTTC. Protein sequence: CASSSRLGETQYF. V and J are TRBV11-3 and TRBJ2-5; D call uncertain. Germline CDR1 reads SGHNT; CDR2 reads YENEEA. Between the trimmed V and J ends, which lost 4 bases and 4 bases, there was a span of 10 bases. CDR3 length: 13 amino acids.

This clonotype was detected only a few times. The chain links TRBV11-2 to TRBJ1-5; TRBD1 matches 8 bases. CDR3 length: 15 amino acids. The germline CDR1 and CDR2 sequences are SGHAT and FQNNGV. The trim removed 5 bases at V and 4 bases at J, leaving 7 bases unmatched. CDR3 protein: CASSKDRARNQPQHF. The CDR3 nucleotides are TGTGCCAGCAGCAAGGACAGGGCTAGAAATCAGCCCCAGCATTTT.

V usage is TRBV11-2 and J usage is TRBJ2-1; the D gene is possibly TRBD2 (6 bases). There are 17 residues in the CDR3. CDR1 SGHAT and CDR2 FQNNGV come from the germline V gene. V was pared by 7 bases and J by 6 bases, with 25 bases between. CDR3 nucleotides: TGTGCCAGCACCAAAACCCCGGGACTTCAAGAACGCAATGAGCAGTTCTTC. Its translation is CASTKTPGLQERNEQFF.

This clonotype was seen at least ten times. The V call is TRBV7-9, the J call TRBJ2-3; 14 positions agree with TRBD2. CDR3 length: 17 amino acids. J was trimmed by 5 bases and V by 5 bases; bases with no gene match: 9. Germline CDR1 reads SEHNR; CDR2 reads FQNEAQ (reference sequence). CDR3: CASSPATSGGAGDTQYF. The CDR3 DNA reads TGTGCCAGCAGCCCAGCGACTAGCGGGGGGGCCGGAGATACGCAGTATTTT.

This clonotype was picked up a small number of times. CDR3 region: CASSLRSGGFGELFF. In DNA, the CDR3 is TGTGCCAGCAGTTTGAGGTCAGGGGGTTTCGGGGAGCTGTTTTTT. The genes are TRBV12-3 or TRBV12-4 and TRBJ2-2; 7 bases map to TRBD1. V lost 3 bases and J lost 7; bases outside the gene matches: 8. The CDR3 has 15 amino acids.

The chain has TRBV3-1 and TRBJ2-5; 15 nucleotides agree with TRBD2. The J segment lost 5 bases and the V segment lost 4 bases, leaving 11 bases of the junction unmatched. The CDR3 totals 18 residues. The V gene's germline CDR1 is LGHDT and CDR2 YNNKEL (reference sequence). CDR3 in amino acids: CASSPGLAGGDEWETQYF. In DNA form, the CDR3 reads TGTGCCAGCAGCCCAGGACTAGCGGGGGGGGACGAGTGGGAGACCCAGTACTTC.

This clonotype has ten or more counts. CDR3 loop: CASSLNSGETQYF. CDR3 bases: TGTGCCAGCAGCTTAAATAGCGGAGAGACCCAGTACTTC. This chain joins TRBV11-2 and TRBJ2-5, with D perhaps TRBD2 (6 bases). Trimming shortened V by 2 bases and J by 4 bases, and 8 bases separated the two germline ends. Germline V lookup: CDR1 SGHAT, CDR2 FQNNGV. The CDR3 has 13 amino acids.

This clonotype turned up a few times. The DNA of the CDR3 is TGCAGTGCCCCCCCCCGACGGGCAACTAATGAAAAACTGTTTTTT. This codes for CSAPPRRATNEKLFF. The chain combines TRBV20-1 with TRBJ1-4; no clear D. V lost 6 bases and J lost 0, with 14 bases in between. Germline V gene sequence: CDR1 DFQATT, CDR2 SNEGSKA (reference sequence). The CDR3 has 15 residues.

The rearrangement uses TRBV5-5 and TRBJ2-2; the D gene is possibly TRBD1 (5 bases). With 3 bases removed from V and 6 bases from J, the gap between germline ends came to 15 bases. The CDR3 loop spans 15 amino acids. Per germline, CDR1 SGHKS and CDR2 YYEKEE (reference sequence). Written as DNA, the CDR3 is TGTGCCAGCAGCTCAGGCCAGGGTTATTCCGGGGAGCTGTTTTTT. This gives the protein CASSSGQGYSGELFF.

This clonotype was seen a few times. The chain links TRBV28 to TRBJ1-2; 9 nucleotides agree with TRBD1. The length of the CDR3 is 16 residues. Germline trimming cut 3 bases from V and 5 bases from J; bases unmatched to any gene: 10. Per the germline V gene, CDR1 is MDHEN and CDR2 is SYDVKM. CDR3 in amino acids: CASSFTGGAPSYGYTF. CDR3 DNA: TGTGCCAGCAGTTTTACAGGGGGCGCGCCTTCTTATGGCTACACCTTC.

As to this clonotype: A much larger clone is a single base away; this may be a read error. The chain recombines TRBV13 with TRBJ1-1; D is uncertain. The V gene's germline CDR1 is PRHDT and CDR2 FYEKMQ (reference sequence). The CDR3 contains 14 residues. CDR3 DNA: TGTGCCAGCAGCCCCCGCCCGGGGAACACTGAAGTTTTCTTT. It translates to CASSPRPGNTEVFF.

The chain couples TRBV2 to TRBJ2-1, with TRBD2 matching 11 bases. The germline V gene encodes CDR1 SNHLY and CDR2 FYNNEI. V dropped 4 bases and J dropped 0; count of bases not matched to a gene: 14. This CDR3 region has 20 residues. The CDR3 protein is CASSAGSGGALFSSYNEQFF. The CDR3 bases are TGTGCCAGCAGTGCGGGTAGCGGGGGGGCCCTTTTTAGCTCCTACAATGAGCAGTTCTTC.

This clonotype came up many times. V is TRBV11-2 and J is TRBJ2-7; maybe TRBD1 (6 bases). Germline CDR1 and CDR2: SGHAT and FQNNGV. V was trimmed by 0 bases and J by 7 bases, leaving 16 bases between them. The CDR3 has 15 amino acids. As DNA, the CDR3 is TGTGCCAGCAGCTTAGAGTGGCGGACCCAGGGGGAGCAGTACTTC. Translating it yields CASSLEWRTQGEQYF.

The sample holds a few counts of this clonotype. The rearrangement links TRBV19 to TRBJ2-2, with 10 bases that match TRBD2. J was trimmed by 0 bases and V by 9 bases; bases with no gene match: 13. Per germline, CDR1 LNHDA and CDR2 SQIVND (reference sequence). The CDR3 has 18 amino acids. CDR3 sequence (DNA): TGTGCCAGAACAGCGGGGGGGCCGTATTTCGCGAACACCGGGGAGCTGTTTTTT. This gives the protein CARTAGGPYFANTGELFF. The full variable domain, its missing parts supplied by reference TRBV19 and TRBJ2-2, is DGGITQSPKYLFRKEGQNVTLSCEQNLNHDAMYWYRQDPGQGLRLIYYSQIVNDFQKGDIAEGYSVSREKKESFPLTVTSAQKNPTAFYLCARTAGGPYFANTGELFFGEGSRLTVL.